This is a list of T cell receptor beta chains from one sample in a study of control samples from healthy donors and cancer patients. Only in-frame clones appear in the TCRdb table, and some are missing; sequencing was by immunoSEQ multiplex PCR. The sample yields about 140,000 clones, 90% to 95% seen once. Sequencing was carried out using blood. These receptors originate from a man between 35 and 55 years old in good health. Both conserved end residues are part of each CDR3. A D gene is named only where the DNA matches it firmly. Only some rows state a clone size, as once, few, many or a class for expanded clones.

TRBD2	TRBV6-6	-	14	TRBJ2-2	CASRRERSTGELFF	TGTGCCAGCAGGCGGGAGCGAAGCACCGGGGAGCTGTTTTTT
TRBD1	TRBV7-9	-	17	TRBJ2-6	CASSFRTGGTGANVLTF	TGTGCCAGCAGCTTCCGGACAGGGGGCACGGGGGCCAACGTCCTGACTTTC
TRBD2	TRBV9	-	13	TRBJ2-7	CASSVGGGGEQYF	TGTGCCAGCAGCGTAGGGGGCGGGGGGGAGCAGTACTTC
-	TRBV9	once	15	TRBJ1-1	CASSVVGSTNTEAFF	TGTGCCAGCAGCGTAGTGGGCAGTACTAACACTGAAGCTTTCTTT
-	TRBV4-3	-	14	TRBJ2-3	CASSQDLGTDTQYF	TGCGCCAGCAGCCAAGATTTAGGCACAGATACGCAGTATTTT
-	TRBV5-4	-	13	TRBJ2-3	CASSLVPADTQYF	TGTGCCAGCAGCTTAGTCCCTGCAGATACGCAGTATTTT
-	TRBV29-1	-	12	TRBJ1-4	CSVGQVNEKLFF	TGCAGCGTTGGCCAGGTGAATGAAAAACTGTTTTTT
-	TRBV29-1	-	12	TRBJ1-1	CSVQGRNTEAFF	TGCAGCGTACAGGGAAGGAACACTGAAGCTTTCTTT
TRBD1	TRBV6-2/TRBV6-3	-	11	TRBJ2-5	CASSDRDTQYF	TGTGCCAGCAGTGACAGGGATACCCAGTACTTC
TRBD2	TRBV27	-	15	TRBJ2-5	CASRGLAGGQETQYF	TGTGCCAGCAGGGGACTAGCGGGAGGTCAAGAGACCCAGTACTTC
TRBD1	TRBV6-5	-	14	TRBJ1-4	CASSAGQGGEKLFF	TGTGCCAGTTCTGCCGGACAGGGCGGCGAAAAACTGTTTTTT
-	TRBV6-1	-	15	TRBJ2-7	CASSDGGGPSYEQYF	TGTGCCAGCAGTGATGGGGGGGGCCCCTCCTACGAGCAGTACTTC
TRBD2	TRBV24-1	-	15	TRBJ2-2	CATEGRDVNTGELFF	TGTGCCACCGAGGGGAGGGATGTTAACACCGGGGAGCTGTTTTTT
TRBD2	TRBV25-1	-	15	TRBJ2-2	CASSDDGRATGELFF	TGTGCCAGCAGTGACGACGGGAGGGCCACCGGGGAGCTGTTTTTT
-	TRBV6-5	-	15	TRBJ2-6	CASQSDASGANVLTF	TGTGCCAGCCAATCGGACGCCTCTGGGGCCAACGTCCTGACTTTC
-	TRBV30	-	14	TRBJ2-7	CAWSVVLVVGEQYF	TGTGCCTGGAGTGTGGTTCTAGTGGTAGGCGAGCAGTACTTC
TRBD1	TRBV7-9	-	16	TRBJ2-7	CASSSAATGLTYEQYF	TGTGCCAGCAGCTCCGCCGCGACAGGGCTGACCTACGAGCAGTACTTC
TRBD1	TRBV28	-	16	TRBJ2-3	CASKHGQALSTDTQYF	TGTGCCAGCAAACACGGACAGGCCCTAAGCACAGATACGCAGTATTTT
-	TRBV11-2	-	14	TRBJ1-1	CASSWGSMNTEAFF	TGTGCCAGCAGCTGGGGGAGCATGAACACTGAAGCTTTCTTT
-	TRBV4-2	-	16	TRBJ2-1	CASSQGPLSSYNEQFF	TGTGCCAGCAGCCAAGGTCCTCTGAGCTCCTACAATGAGCAGTTCTTC
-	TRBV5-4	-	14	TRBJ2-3	CASSLQKGTDTQYF	TGTGCCAGCAGCTTGCAGAAGGGAACAGATACGCAGTATTTT
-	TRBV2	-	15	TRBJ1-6	CASNPRQTYNSPLHF	TGTGCCAGCAATCCCAGGCAAACTTATAATTCACCCCTCCACTTT
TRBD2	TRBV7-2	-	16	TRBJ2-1	CASRQGRGFSYNEQFF	TGTGCCAGCAGACAAGGGCGGGGGTTCTCCTACAATGAGCAGTTCTTC
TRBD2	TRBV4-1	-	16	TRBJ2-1	CASSHNSGSSYNEQFF	TGCGCCAGCAGCCACAATAGCGGGAGCTCCTACAATGAGCAGTTCTTC
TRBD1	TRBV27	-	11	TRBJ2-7	CASRRDSEQYF	TGTGCCAGCAGACGGGACAGCGAGCAGTACTTC
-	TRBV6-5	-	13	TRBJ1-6	CASVASYNSPLHF	TGTGCCAGCGTAGCCTCCTATAATTCACCCCTCCACTTT
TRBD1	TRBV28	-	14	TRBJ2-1	CASKQGPPYNEQFF	TGTGCCAGCAAACAGGGGCCGCCCTACAATGAGCAGTTCTTC